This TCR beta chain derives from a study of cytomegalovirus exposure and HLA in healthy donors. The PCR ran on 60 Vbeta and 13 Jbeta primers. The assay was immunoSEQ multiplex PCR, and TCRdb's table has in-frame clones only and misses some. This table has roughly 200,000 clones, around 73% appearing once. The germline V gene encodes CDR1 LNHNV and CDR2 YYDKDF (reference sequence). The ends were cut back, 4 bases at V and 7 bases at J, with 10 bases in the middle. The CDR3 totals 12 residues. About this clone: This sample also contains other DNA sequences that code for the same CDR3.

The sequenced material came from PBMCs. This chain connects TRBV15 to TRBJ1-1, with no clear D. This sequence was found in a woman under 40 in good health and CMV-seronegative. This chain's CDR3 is CATSTDWSEAFF. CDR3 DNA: TGTGCCACCAGCACGGACTGGAGTGAAGCTTTCTTT.